The 26 T cell receptor beta chains given below trace back to one sample, sequenced in a study of identical twins. TCRdb reprocessed the 5' RACE reads with MiXCR, giving one entry per CDR3 protein. The sample lists approximately 410,000 distinct CDR3 sequences, about 18% occurring once. Sequenced sample: naive T cells sorted from blood. These TCRs come from a man aged 45-65 years in good health.

This clonotype was seen ten or more times. The rearrangement uses TRBV4-3 and TRBJ1-5; weak D call: TRBD1 (5 bases). The CDR3 runs 14 residues. CDR1 is LGHNA, CDR2 YSLEER, per germline. V was cut by 0 bases and J by 9 bases, with 12 bases left in between. CDR3: CASSQETAHSPQHF. In DNA form, the CDR3 reads TGCGCCAGCAGCCAAGAGACAGCCCATTCGCCCCAGCATTTT.

This clonotype was seen only a few times. The chain combines TRBV24-1 with TRBJ2-6, with D tentatively TRBD1 (5 bases). Per germline, CDR1 KGHDR and CDR2 SFDVKD. This CDR3 contains 19 residues. The V and J ends lost 1 base and 0 bases respectively, with 15 bases between them. The CDR3 nucleotides are TGTGCCACCAGTGATTTAGACAGAAGGAAAGGCTCTGGGGCCAACGTCCTGACTTTC. Amino acids: CATSDLDRRKGSGANVLTF.

This clonotype came up many times. The J gene is TRBJ2-6, the V gene TRBV4-3; D unresolved. Trimming removed 0 bases at V and 0 bases at J, with 9 bases between. Germline-derived CDR1 and CDR2 are LGHNA and YSLEER. CDR3 length equals 17 residues. The CDR3 DNA follows: TGCGCCAGCAGCCAAGAAATTACAGCCTCTGGGGCCAACGTCCTGACTTTC. It translates to CASSQEITASGANVLTF.

This clonotype was counted a few times. The chain couples TRBV20-1 to TRBJ2-1; 9 bases are shared with TRBD2. The CDR3 totals 16 residues. The ends lost 5 bases at V and 5 bases at J; junction bases unmatched: 13. The V gene's germline CDR1 is DFQATT and CDR2 SNEGSKA (reference sequence). The CDR3 reads CSARGISGRIDNEQFF. As DNA, the CDR3 is TGCAGTGCTCGCGGTATAAGCGGGAGGATAGACAATGAGCAGTTCTTC.

This clonotype has ten or more counts. The chain employs TRBV20-1 and TRBJ1-2; 7 positions match TRBD1. CDR3 size: 14 residues. V lost 6 bases, J lost 7 bases, and 14 bases stayed unmatched. Germline CDR1 DFQATT, CDR2 SNEGSKA (reference sequence). The CDR3, as DNA: TGCAGTGCAAGTAGACAGGGAAGGGTTGGTGGCTACACCTTC. Translation: CSASRQGRVGGYTF.

This chain connects TRBV7-9 to TRBJ1-2; D is ambiguous. The ends were cut back, 4 bases at V and 2 bases at J, with 17 bases in the middle. CDR1 is SEHNR and CDR2 is FQNEAQ in the germline V gene (reference sequence). This CDR3 region has 16 residues. The CDR3 loop reads CASSSNSAVINYGYTF. Here the CDR3 DNA reads TGTGCCAGCAGCTCAAATAGCGCGGTGATAAACTATGGCTACACCTTC. The full variable domain, with the rest looked up from reference TRBV7-9 and TRBJ1-2, is DTGVSQNPRHKITKRGQNVTFRCDPISEHNRLYWYRQTLGQGPEFLTYFQNEAQLEKSRLLSDRFSAERPKGSFSTLEIQRTEQGDSAMYLCASSSNSAVINYGYTFGSGTRLTVV.

J is TRBJ2-5 and V is TRBV15; the D gene is possibly TRBD1 (6 bases). The CDR3 has 15 amino acids. Per the germline V gene, CDR1 is LNHNV and CDR2 is YYDKDF (reference sequence). Trimming removed 0 bases at V and 0 bases at J, with 8 bases between. CDR3 DNA sequence: TGTGCCACCAGCAGAGATACAGGGCACCAAGAGACCCAGTACTTC. It yields the protein CATSRDTGHQETQYF.

This clonotype occurred many times. V gene TRBV20-1 combines with J gene TRBJ2-7; 13 bases are a match to TRBD2. Looked up from germline, CDR1 is DFQATT and CDR2 is SNEGSKA (reference sequence). The trim removed 6 bases at V and 1 base at J, leaving 9 bases unmatched. The CDR3 totals 16 residues. CDR3 sequence reads: CSAGTSGKGWSYEQYF. DNA of the CDR3: TGCAGTGCCGGGACTAGCGGGAAGGGGTGGTCCTACGAGCAGTACTTC.

This clonotype has a count of ten or more. The rearrangement uses TRBV7-3 and TRBJ2-1, with a possible D match to TRBD1 (6 bases). V was pared by 5 bases and J by 4 bases, with 9 bases between. The CDR3 spans 13 residues. Germline V gene lookup returns CDR1 SGHTA and CDR2 FQGTGA. CDR3 sequence: CASSPGQYNEQFF. In DNA form, the CDR3 reads TGTGCCAGCAGCCCAGGACAGTACAATGAGCAGTTCTTC. The variable domain in full, with the rest retrieved from reference TRBV7-3 and TRBJ2-1, is GAGVSQTPSNKVTEKGKYVELRCDPISGHTALYWYRQSLGQGPEFLIYFQGTGAADDSGLPNDRFFAVRPEGSVSTLKIQRTERGDSAVYLCASSPGQYNEQFFGPGTRLTVL.

This clonotype has at least ten counts. CDR3 loop: CAIRDRGYEQYF. Here the CDR3 DNA reads TGTGCCATCAGGGACAGGGGCTACGAGCAGTACTTC. The rearrangement uses TRBV10-3 and TRBJ2-7, with 9 nucleotides matching TRBD1. Germline CDR1 is ENHRY and CDR2 is SYGVKD. This CDR3 has 12 amino acids. Unmatched junction bases numbered 0, after V lost 6 bases and J lost 3 bases.

This clonotype was recorded at least ten times. The genes are TRBV12-3 or TRBV12-4 and TRBJ2-4; TRBD1 might be the D (5 bases). CDR3 length: 16 amino acids. The V end lost 7 bases, the J end lost 0 bases, and 16 bases lay between the germline ends. The CDR3 DNA is TGTGCCAGCATTTTCGGGTCAGGGTTAGCCAAAAACATTCAGTACTTC. Protein product: CASIFGSGLAKNIQYF.

This clonotype was counted only a few times. This chain links TRBV4-3 with TRBJ2-7; 8 nucleotides agree with TRBD2. CDR1 is LGHNA, CDR2 YSLEER, per germline. Trimming cost V 0 bases and J 0 bases; bases outside gene matches: 4. This CDR3 comprises 16 residues. The CDR3 DNA follows: TGCGCCAGCAGCCAAGACCGGGGGGGCTTCTCCTACGAGCAGTACTTC. As protein: CASSQDRGGFSYEQYF.

The chain couples TRBV20-1 to TRBJ2-3, with a tentative D call TRBD2 (5 bases). V shed 6 bases and J shed 3 bases, with 22 bases lying between them. The CDR3 is 16 residues long. Germline V gives CDR1 DFQATT, CDR2 SNEGSKA (reference sequence). CDR3 DNA sequence: TGCAGTGCCATACTCCCACTAGATTCTCTAACAGATACGCAGTATTTT. Residues: CSAILPLDSLTDTQYF.

This clonotype appeared many times. The chain carries TRBV20-1 and TRBJ2-5; 14 bases match TRBD2. V dropped 4 bases and J dropped 5; count of bases not matched to a gene: 6. CDR1 and CDR2 (germline): DFQATT, SNEGSKA (reference sequence). CDR3 length: 15 residues. DNA of the CDR3: TGCAGTGCTACGGGACTAGCGGGAGCCCCGGAGACCCAGTACTTC. Translated: CSATGLAGAPETQYF.

This clonotype was seen only a few times. The V gene is TRBV15, the J gene TRBJ2-1, with TRBD2 matching 13 bases. Per the germline V gene, CDR1 is LNHNV and CDR2 is YYDKDF (reference sequence). The CDR3 covers 16 residues. J lost 8 bases, V lost 0 bases, and 4 bases had no gene match. Here the CDR3 reads CATSRDGTSGGDEQFF. The CDR3 DNA reads TGTGCCACCAGCAGAGATGGCACTAGCGGGGGGGATGAGCAGTTCTTC.

The chain carries TRBV20-1 and TRBJ1-2; possibly TRBD1 for D (6 bases). The germline gives CDR1 DFQATT, CDR2 SNEGSKA (reference sequence). There are 13 residues in the CDR3. V lost 3 bases, J lost 2 bases, and 10 bases lay in between. The chain's CDR3 is CSARDSVNYGYTF. The CDR3 DNA is TGCAGTGCTAGGGACAGCGTCAACTATGGCTACACCTTC.

This clonotype occurred many times. The rearrangement joins TRBV20-1 to TRBJ2-5, with TRBD2 matching over 8 bases. Germline CDR1 and CDR2: DFQATT and SNEGSKA (reference sequence). CDR3 length: 16 residues. V trimming: 0 bases; J trimming: 2 bases; junction bases outside the gene matches: 8. The CDR3 here is CSARDLRVAGQETQYF. As DNA, the CDR3 is TGCAGTGCTAGAGATCTGAGGGTAGCGGGGCAAGAGACCCAGTACTTC.

This clonotype was picked up a small number of times. The chain uses TRBV28 and TRBJ2-3, with 9 bases identical to TRBD2. V shed 8 bases and J 2 bases; nucleotides not matched to a gene: 11. The CDR3 covers 16 residues. Germline CDR1 is MDHEN and CDR2 is SYDVKM. The CDR3 spells CASGGQTSGYTDTQYF. DNA for the CDR3: TGTGCCAGCGGCGGGCAGACTAGCGGATACACAGATACGCAGTATTTT.

This clonotype occurred many times. This chain links TRBV5-1 with TRBJ2-2, with a weak D call TRBD2 (6 bases). CDR1 and CDR2 (germline): SGHRS, YFSETQ. The CDR3 runs 15 residues. Trimming removed 1 base from V and 6 bases from J, with 13 bases in between. The CDR3 region is CASSLSSGLSGELFF. The CDR3 DNA is TGCGCCAGCAGCTTGTCGTCCGGACTATCCGGGGAGCTGTTTTTT.

This clonotype was counted many times. This chain links TRBV14 with TRBJ2-1; D may be TRBD2 (6 bases). V gave up 1 base and J gave up 15 bases, with 22 bases separating them. This CDR3 is 15 amino acids long. Germline V CDR1 and CDR2: SGHDN, FVKESK. In nucleotides, the CDR3 is TGTGCCAGCAGCCAAGTTCCCTCCCAGCCGGGAGAGTCGTTCTTC. This sequence encodes CASSQVPSQPGESFF.

This clonotype came up a few times. The chain couples TRBV9 to TRBJ2-5, with 11 bases matching TRBD1. Trimming removed 4 bases from V and 1 base from J; junction bases left unmatched: 3. Germline loops: CDR1 SGDLS, CDR2 YYNGEE. This CDR3 spans 15 amino acids. The CDR3: CASSPGTGGQETQYF. Written as DNA, the CDR3 is TGTGCCAGCAGCCCAGGGACAGGGGGCCAAGAGACCCAGTACTTC.

The chain carries TRBV6-2 or TRBV6-3 and TRBJ2-2, with 9 bases matching TRBD2. The CDR3 has 14 residues. V lost 5 bases and J lost 7; bases outside the gene matches: 5. The germline gives CDR1 MNHEY, CDR2 SVGEGT. The CDR3: CASSPGLAIGELFF. CDR3 DNA sequence: TGTGCCAGCAGTCCGGGACTAGCTATCGGGGAGCTGTTTTTT.

The chain employs TRBV7-2 and TRBJ1-2; possibly TRBD1 for D (6 bases). The CDR3 length is 15 residues. V was pared by 2 bases and J by 0 bases, with 10 bases between. The germline V gene has CDR1 SGHTA and CDR2 FQGNSA. The CDR3 protein is CASSLRTASNYGYTF. DNA of the CDR3: TGTGCCAGCAGCTTACGGACAGCATCTAACTATGGCTACACCTTC.

This clonotype showed up just a few times. The chain employs TRBV2 and TRBJ1-5; no clear D. The germline CDR1 and CDR2 sequences are SNHLY and FYNNEI. With 3 bases removed from V and 0 bases from J, the gap between germline ends came to 6 bases. There are 14 residues in the CDR3. As DNA, the CDR3 is TGTGCCAGCAGTGAGTTCCGTAGCAATCAGCCCCAGCATTTT. Protein product: CASSEFRSNQPQHF.

V is TRBV28 and J is TRBJ2-4; tentatively, D is TRBD1 (6 bases). V dropped 7 bases and J dropped 5 bases, with 15 bases sitting between them. Germline CDR1 and CDR2: MDHEN and SYDVKM. CDR3 length: 14 amino acids. The CDR3 DNA sequence: TGTGCCAGCACCCGTTCAGGGGCGGAAAACATTCAGTACTTC. It encodes CASTRSGAENIQYF. The full variable domain, its missing parts supplied by reference TRBV28 and TRBJ2-4, is DVKVTQSSRYLVKRTGEKVFLECVQDMDHENMFWYRQDPGLGLRLIYFSYDVKMKEKGDIPEGYSVSREKKERFSLILESASTNQTSMYLCASTRSGAENIQYFGAGTRLSVL.

The rearrangement uses TRBV7-2 and TRBJ1-5; maybe TRBD1 (5 bases). The CDR3 contains 16 residues. Trimming took off 4 bases at V and 3 bases at J, with 16 bases between the two ends. Germline loops: CDR1 SGHTA, CDR2 FQGNSA. CDR3 amino acids: CASSSSLRGLNQPQHF. CDR3 nucleotides: TGTGCCAGCAGCTCATCGCTGCGGGGACTCAATCAGCCCCAGCATTTT.